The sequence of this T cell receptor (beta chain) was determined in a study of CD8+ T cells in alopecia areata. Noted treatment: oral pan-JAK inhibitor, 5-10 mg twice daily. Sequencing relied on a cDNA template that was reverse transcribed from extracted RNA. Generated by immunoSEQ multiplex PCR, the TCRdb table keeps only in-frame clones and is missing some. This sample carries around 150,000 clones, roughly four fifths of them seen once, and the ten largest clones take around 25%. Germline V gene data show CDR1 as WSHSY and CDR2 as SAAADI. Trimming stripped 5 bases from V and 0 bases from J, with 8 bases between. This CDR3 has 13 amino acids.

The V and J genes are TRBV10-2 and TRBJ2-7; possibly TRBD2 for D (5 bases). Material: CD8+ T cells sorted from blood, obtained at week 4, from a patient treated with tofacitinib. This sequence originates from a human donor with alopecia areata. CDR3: CASSKTNSYEQYF. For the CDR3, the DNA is TGCGCCAGCAGTAAGACTAACTCCTACGAGCAGTACTTC.